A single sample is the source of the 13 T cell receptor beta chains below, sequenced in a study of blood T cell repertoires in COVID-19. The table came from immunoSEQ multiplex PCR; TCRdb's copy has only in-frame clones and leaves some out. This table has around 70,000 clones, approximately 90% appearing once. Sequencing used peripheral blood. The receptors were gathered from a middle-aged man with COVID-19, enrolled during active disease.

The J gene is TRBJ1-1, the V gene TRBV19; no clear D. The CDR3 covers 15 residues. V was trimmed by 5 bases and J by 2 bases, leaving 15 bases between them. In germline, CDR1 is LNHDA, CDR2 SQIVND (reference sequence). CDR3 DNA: TGTGCCAGTAGTCAACGCGTCGGGGTTAACACTGAAGCTTTCTTT. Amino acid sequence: CASSQRVGVNTEAFF. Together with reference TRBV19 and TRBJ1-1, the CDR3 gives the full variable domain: DGGITQSPKYLFRKEGQNVTLSCEQNLNHDAMYWYRQDPGQGLRLIYYSQIVNDFQKGDIAEGYSVSREKKESFPLTVTSAQKNPTAFYLCASSQRVGVNTEAFFGQGTRLTVV.

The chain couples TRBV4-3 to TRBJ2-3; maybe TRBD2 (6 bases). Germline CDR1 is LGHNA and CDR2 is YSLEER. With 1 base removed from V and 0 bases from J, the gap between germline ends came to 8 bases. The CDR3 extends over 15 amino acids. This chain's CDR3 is CASSQGGTSTDTQYF. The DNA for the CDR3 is TGCGCCAGCAGCCAAGGCGGGACTAGCACAGATACGCAGTATTTT.

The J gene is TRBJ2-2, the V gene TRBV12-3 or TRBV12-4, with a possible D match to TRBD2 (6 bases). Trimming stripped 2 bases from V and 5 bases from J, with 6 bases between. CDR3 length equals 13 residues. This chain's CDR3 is CASSLRGTGELFF. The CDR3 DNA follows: TGTGCCAGCAGTTTACGGGGGACCGGGGAGCTGTTTTTT.

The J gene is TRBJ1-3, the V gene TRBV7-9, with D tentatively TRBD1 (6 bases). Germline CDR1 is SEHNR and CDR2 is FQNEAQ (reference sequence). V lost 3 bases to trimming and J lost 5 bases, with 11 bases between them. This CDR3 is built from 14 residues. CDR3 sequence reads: CASSFVQGRNTIYF. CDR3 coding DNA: TGTGCCAGCAGCTTCGTACAGGGAAGAAACACCATATATTTT.

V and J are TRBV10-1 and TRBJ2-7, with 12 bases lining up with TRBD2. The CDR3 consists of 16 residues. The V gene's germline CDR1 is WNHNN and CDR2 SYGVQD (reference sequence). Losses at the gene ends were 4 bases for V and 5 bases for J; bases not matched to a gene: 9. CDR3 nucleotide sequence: TGCGCCAGCAGTGGTAAGACTAGCGGGAGACGGAACGAGCAGTACGTC. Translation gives CASSGKTSGRRNEQYV.

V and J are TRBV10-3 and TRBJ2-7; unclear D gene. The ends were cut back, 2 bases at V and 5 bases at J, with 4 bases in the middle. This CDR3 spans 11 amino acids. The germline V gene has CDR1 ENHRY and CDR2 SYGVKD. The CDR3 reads CAISETDEQYF. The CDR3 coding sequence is TGTGCCATCAGTGAGACTGACGAGCAGTACTTC.

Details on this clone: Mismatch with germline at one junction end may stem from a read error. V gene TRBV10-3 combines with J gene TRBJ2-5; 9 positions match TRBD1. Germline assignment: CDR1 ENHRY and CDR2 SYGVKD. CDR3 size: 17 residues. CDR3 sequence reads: CAISEFPGQGISETQYF. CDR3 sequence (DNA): TGTGCCATCAGCGAGTTCCCGGGACAGGGCATTTCTGAGACCCAGTACTTC.

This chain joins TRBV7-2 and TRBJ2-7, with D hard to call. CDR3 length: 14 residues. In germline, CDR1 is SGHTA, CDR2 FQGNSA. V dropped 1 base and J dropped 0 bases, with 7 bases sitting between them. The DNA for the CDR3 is TGTGCCAGCAGCTTAGGCCGTAGCTCCTACGAGCAGTACTTC. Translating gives CASSLGRSSYEQYF.

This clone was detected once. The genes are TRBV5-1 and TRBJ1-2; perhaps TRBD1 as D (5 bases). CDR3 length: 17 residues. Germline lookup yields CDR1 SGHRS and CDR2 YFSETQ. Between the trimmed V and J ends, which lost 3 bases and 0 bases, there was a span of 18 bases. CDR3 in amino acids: CASSSAGGRWTNYGYTF. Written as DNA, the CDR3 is TGCGCCAGCAGCTCCGCCGGGGGTAGATGGACTAACTATGGCTACACCTTC. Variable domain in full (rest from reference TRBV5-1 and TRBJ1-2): KAGVTQTPRYLIKTRGQQVTLSCSPISGHRSVSWYQQTPGQGLQFLFEYFSETQRNKGNFPGRFSGRQFSNSRSEMNVSTLELGDSALYLCASSSAGGRWTNYGYTFGSGTRLTVV.

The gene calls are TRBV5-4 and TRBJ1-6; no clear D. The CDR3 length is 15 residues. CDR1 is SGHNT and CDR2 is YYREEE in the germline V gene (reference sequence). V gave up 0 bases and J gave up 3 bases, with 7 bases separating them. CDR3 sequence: CASSLDSLYNSPLHF. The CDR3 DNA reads TGTGCCAGCAGCTTGGATAGCCTCTATAATTCACCCCTCCACTTT.

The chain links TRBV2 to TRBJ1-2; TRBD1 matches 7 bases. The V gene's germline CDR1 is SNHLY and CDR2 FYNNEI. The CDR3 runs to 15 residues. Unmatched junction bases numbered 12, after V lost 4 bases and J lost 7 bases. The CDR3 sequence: CASSGTLTGTGGYTF. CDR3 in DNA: TGTGCCAGCAGTGGGACCCTGACAGGGACCGGTGGCTACACCTTC.

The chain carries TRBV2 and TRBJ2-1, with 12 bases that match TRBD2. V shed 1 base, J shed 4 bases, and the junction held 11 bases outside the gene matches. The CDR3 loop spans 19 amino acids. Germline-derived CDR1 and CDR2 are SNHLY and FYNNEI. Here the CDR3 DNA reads TGTGCCAGCAGTGAAGGGGCTAGCGGGAGGGGAGTCTATTACAATGAGCAGTTCTTC. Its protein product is CASSEGASGRGVYYNEQFF.

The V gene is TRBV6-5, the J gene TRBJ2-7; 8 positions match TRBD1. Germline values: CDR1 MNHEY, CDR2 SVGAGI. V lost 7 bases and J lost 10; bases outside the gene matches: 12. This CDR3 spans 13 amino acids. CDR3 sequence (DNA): TGTGCCAGCAATAATTACAGGGGGTCGCTCCAGTACTTC. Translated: CASNNYRGSLQYF.